One and the same sample provided the 16 T cell receptor beta chains below, sequenced in a study of immune evolution from preneoplasia to lung adenocarcinoma. Some clones are missing from TCRdb's copy, which holds only in-frame ones; the method was immunoSEQ multiplex PCR. The table includes 4,100 or so clones, about 90% detected once. Sequenced material: FFPE minimally invasive lung adenocarcinoma tissue. These receptors originate from an older donor with lung adenocarcinoma.

In this sample, this clone turned up once. This sequence joins TRBV6-6 and TRBJ1-1; D not resolved. The CDR3 runs 12 residues. Per germline, CDR1 MNHNY and CDR2 SVGAGI (reference sequence). Between the trimmed V and J ends, which lost 7 bases and 3 bases, there was a span of 9 bases. The CDR3 sequence: CASNDRDTEAFF. Written as DNA, the CDR3 is TGTGCCAGCAACGACCGGGACACTGAAGCTTTCTTT.

CDR3 DNA sequence: TGTGCCAGCAGCTTAGACGGCCCGACCGCCTCTGGAAACACCATATATTTT. Its translation is CASSLDGPTASGNTIYF. The genes are TRBV7-6 and TRBJ1-3; D remains unclear. The CDR3 has 17 amino acids. The V end lost 1 base, the J end lost 0 bases, and 13 bases lay between the germline ends. From germline, CDR1 is SGHVS and CDR2 FNYEAQ.

The chain recombines TRBV28 with TRBJ2-7, with no clear D. Trimming stripped 7 bases from V and 7 bases from J, with 17 bases between. The CDR3 covers 13 residues. Germline assignment: CDR1 MDHEN and CDR2 SYDVKM. This CDR3 is CASTESQSREQYF. CDR3 bases: TGTGCCAGCACCGAGTCCCAATCAAGGGAGCAGTACTTC. Full variable domain (remainder filled in from reference TRBV28 and TRBJ2-7): DVKVTQSSRYLVKRTGEKVFLECVQDMDHENMFWYRQDPGLGLRLIYFSYDVKMKEKGDIPEGYSVSREKKERFSLILESASTNQTSMYLCASTESQSREQYFGPGTRLTVT.

The chain combines TRBV6-5 with TRBJ1-2, with D perhaps matching TRBD1 (6 bases). The CDR3 spans 13 residues. The germline gives CDR1 MNHEY, CDR2 SVGAGI. V gave up 5 bases and J gave up 3 bases, with 10 bases separating them. Written as DNA, the CDR3 is TGTGCCAGCAGTGGGGACAATGACTATGGCTACACCTTC. Protein sequence: CASSGDNDYGYTF.

The chain recombines TRBV15 with TRBJ2-5, with D tentatively TRBD2 (5 bases). Trimming removed 0 bases at V and 3 bases at J, with 8 bases between. CDR3 size: 14 residues. CDR1 is LNHNV, CDR2 YYDKDF, per germline (reference sequence). The CDR3 DNA reads TGTGCCACCAGCAGAGATGGGCGGGAAGAGACCCAGTACTTC. Protein sequence: CATSRDGREETQYF.

This clone was observed a single time. The V and J genes are TRBV7-2 and TRBJ2-5; a possible D gene is TRBD2 (5 bases). V dropped 5 bases and J dropped 4 bases, with 14 bases sitting between them. The germline CDR1 and CDR2 sequences are SGHTA and FQGNSA. The CDR3 is 14 amino acids. Here the CDR3 DNA reads TGTGCCAGCAGCAGGACTGTAGGTTTAGAGACCCAGTACTTC. Protein sequence: CASSRTVGLETQYF.

V gene TRBV10-3 combines with J gene TRBJ2-3; TRBD2 aligns across 10 bases. Losses at the gene ends were 11 bases for V and 3 bases for J; bases not matched to a gene: 8. CDR1 and CDR2 from the germline V gene are ENHRY and SYGVKD. The CDR3 has 14 amino acids. The CDR3, as DNA: TGTGCCTTTGCTAGCGGGAGTGAAACAGATACGCAGTATTTT. This encodes CAFASGSETDTQYF.

V usage is TRBV7-3 and J usage is TRBJ2-1, with 12 bases fitting TRBD1. J lost 6 bases, V lost 5 bases, and 5 bases had no gene match. The CDR3 has 15 residues. The V gene's germline CDR1 is SGHTA and CDR2 FQGTGA. DNA of the CDR3: TGTGCCAGCAGCCGAGGGACAGGGGGCATCAATGAGCAGTTCTTC. Its protein product is CASSRGTGGINEQFF.

The genes are TRBV2 and TRBJ1-3, with 7 bases fitting TRBD1. CDR3 length: 16 amino acids. Germline trimming cut 6 bases from V and 1 base from J; bases unmatched to any gene: 9. Germline V gene lookup returns CDR1 SNHLY and CDR2 FYNNEI. As DNA, the CDR3 is TGTGCCAGCAGCGGGACAGCTTACCCTTCTGGAAACACCATATATTTT. It is translated as CASSGTAYPSGNTIYF.

The rearrangement links TRBV2 to TRBJ2-7; 10 positions agree with TRBD2. The CDR3 extends over 13 amino acids. The germline gives CDR1 SNHLY, CDR2 FYNNEI. The V and J ends lost 9 bases and 2 bases, in that order; junction bases with no gene match: 4. The CDR3 DNA reads TGTGCCAGTGGGACTAGCGTCGCCTACGAGCAGTACTTC. This gives the protein CASGTSVAYEQYF.

This chain uses TRBV30 with TRBJ2-1, with D perhaps being TRBD1 or TRBD2 (5 bases each). V shed 4 bases and J shed 9 bases, with 10 bases lying between them. Germline CDR1 reads GTSNPN; CDR2 reads SVGIG (reference sequence). The CDR3 loop spans 11 amino acids. Here the CDR3 reads CAWTGGGEQFF. The CDR3 nucleotides read TGTGCCTGGACTGGGGGTGGTGAGCAGTTCTTC.

The chain's CDR3 is CASSQGQFYGYTF. In nucleotides, the CDR3 is TGTGCCAGCAGCCAAGGACAGTTCTATGGCTACACCTTC. This sequence joins TRBV14 and TRBJ1-2; possible D gene TRBD1, 5 bases. V lost 1 base to trimming and J lost 4 bases, with 7 bases between them. Germline CDR1 and CDR2: SGHDN and FVKESK. CDR3 length: 13 amino acids.

CDR3 protein: CAWSLDAANYGYTF. As DNA, the CDR3 is TGTGCCTGGAGTCTGGACGCAGCTAACTATGGCTACACCTTC. The J gene is TRBJ1-2, the V gene TRBV30, with D hard to call. V dropped 2 bases and J dropped 0 bases, with 10 bases sitting between them. The CDR3 runs 14 residues. Germline V gene lookup returns CDR1 GTSNPN and CDR2 SVGIG (reference sequence).

This chain joins TRBV18 and TRBJ2-1; TRBD2 matches at 12 bases. The CDR3 spans 16 residues. With V trimmed by 4 bases and J by 4 bases, 5 bases remained unmatched. The germline V gene has CDR1 KGHSH and CDR2 LQKENI. CDR3 amino acids: CASSLILAGGYNEQFF. The CDR3, as DNA: TGTGCCAGCTCACTGATACTAGCGGGAGGTTACAATGAGCAGTTCTTC.

The chain recombines TRBV6-5 with TRBJ2-1, with TRBD2 matching 9 bases. The V gene's germline CDR1 is MNHEY and CDR2 SVGAGI. There are 14 residues in the CDR3. V lost 2 bases, J lost 9 bases, and 5 bases stayed unmatched. In DNA form, the CDR3 reads TGTGCCAGCAGTTACAGGGTAGCGGGAGCTGAGCAGTTCTTC. Its translation: CASSYRVAGAEQFF.

The chain recombines TRBV19 with TRBJ2-1; D remains unclear. Germline values: CDR1 LNHDA, CDR2 SQIVND (reference sequence). CDR3 length: 11 amino acids. V was clipped by 4 bases and J by 12 bases, with 10 bases between them. CDR3 sequence (DNA): TGTGCCAGTAGTACCCCCGGGCGGCAGTTCTTC. Amino acid sequence: CASSTPGRQFF.